The present T cell receptor beta chain was sequenced within a study of T-cell memory formation after mild COVID-19 (dated by TCRdb to 2020 to 2023). Some background on the complete study: TCR sequence clusters from the two donors were found to be largely donor specific. In two donors, T-cell clones that expanded and contracted after mild COVID-19 were followed by sequencing TCRalpha and TCRbeta repertoires longitudinally. The cohort comprised two young, previously healthy adult volunteers, one female and one male. General findings and caveats noted by the study authors: SARS-CoV-2 specificity was not confirmed for the second-wave clones peaking on day 37. Contracting CD4+ clones turned up mainly in the CM and EM memory subsets, whereas EMRA was where CD8+ clones were enriched. The detection of some responding clones in pre-infection memory suggests that pre-existing cross-reactive memory T cells joined the SARS-CoV-2 response. Balanced CD4/CD8 phenotypes were observed for clones contracting from day 15 to 85, whereas a bias towards CD4+ was observed for a second wave of clones expanding from day 15 to 37. The study covered only two mild cases, and larger cohorts including severe cases with pre-infection samples were considered necessary.

PBMCs were isolated by Ficoll-Paque density gradient centrifugation. This clonotype was seen a few times. The antigen it recognizes is unknown. Per-base qualities were not stored, and no clone one base away is much larger. TCRdb names Illumina NovaSeq 6000 as the instrument used. cDNA libraries for TCRalpha and TCRbeta were prepared by 5'RACE using constant-segment primers, with sample barcodes and unique molecular identifiers added. Trizol reagent was used to extract RNA from every sample. Libraries were amplified in two PCR steps, with a second sample barcode and Illumina TruSeq adapters added in the second step. Libraries were sequenced on an Illumina NovaSeq with 2 x 150 bp paired-end reads. As for the authors' bioinformatics: Reads were demultiplexed and collapsed into UMI-guided consensus sequences with migec v1.2.7. Using mixcr v2.1.11, UMI consensuses were aligned to TRA and TRB V and J templates and then assembled into clonotypes. A clonotype was counted as expanded or contracted only if both edgeR and NoisET called the change significant, with noise models trained on biological replicates. edgeR calls used a false discovery rate-adjusted p below 0.01 and a log2 fold-change threshold of 1. As an exploratory analysis of dynamics, max-normalized trajectories of the 1000 most abundant clonotypes were examined with PCA combined with hierarchical clustering. Separately sequenced CD4+ and CD8+ repertoires were used to assign the CD4 or CD8 phenotype of responding clones. The raw public reads went through TCRdb reprocessing: fastp at Q25, MiXCR clone calling, in-frame beta chains kept. Rows merge per CDR3 protein into single entries with the most common DNA and genes. The V and J calls shown here were made by TCRdb, not taken from the authors' results. The sample profile shows fewer than 200,000 distinct CDR3 sequences; about 18% of them were found once. In total, the top ten clones hold 3% to 4.5% of the sample.

The junction shows trimming of 4 bases on V and 3 bases on J, plus 13 bases between the germline ends. The germline V gene provides CDR1 SGHRS and CDR2 YFSETQ. Its CDR3 holds 14 amino acids, cysteine through phenylalanine. Only the CDR3 part of the read is kept: 42 bases, read in frame from the first base. The clonotype originates from a man aged 18 to 35 who had mild COVID-19 (a few samples of this study predate the infection). The sample titles of this study are shuffled in the database, so cell type and time point are left out; the donor was told from shared clones. Here the chain combines TRBV5-1 and TRBJ1-1; the D region possibly corresponds to TRBD1 (6 bases align). The sequenced material came from PBMCs or a T cell subset sorted from them (not recorded which). The sequence in DNA is TGCGCCAGCAGCACCGGACAGTCACACACTGAAGCTTTCTTT. Its translation reads: CASSTGQSHTEAFF.